This passage covers 9 T cell receptor beta chains from one sample sequenced in a study of T-cell memory formation after mild COVID-19. TCRdb re-analysed the 5' RACE reads in MiXCR, keeping a single row per CDR3 protein. The table records hundreds of thousands of distinct CDR3 sequences, about 18% of them present only once. Sequencing input: PBMCs or a T cell subset sorted from them (not recorded which). These receptors were obtained from an adult woman who had mild COVID-19 (a few samples of this study predate the infection). Cell type and time point are not known.

The gene calls are TRBV7-8 and TRBJ2-3; 9 bases are a match to TRBD1. V gave up 5 bases and J gave up 6 bases; unmatched junction bases: 18. The CDR3 loop spans 18 amino acids. Germline loops: CDR1 SGHVS, CDR2 FQNEAQ. CDR3 in amino acids: CASSPSRDRARGWDTQYF. DNA for the CDR3: TGTGCCAGCAGCCCCAGCCGGGACAGGGCCCGGGGGTGGGATACGCAGTATTTT.

The gene calls are TRBV6-6 and TRBJ2-3; D could derive from TRBD1 or TRBD2 (5 bases each). Deletions cut 8 bases from V and 10 bases from J, with 16 bases between. The CDR3 has 12 amino acids. Looked up from germline, CDR1 is MNHNY and CDR2 is SVGAGI (reference sequence). The CDR3 nucleotides read TGTGCCAGCCGGCCGGGGCCGGAAGCGCAGTATTTT. Protein product: CASRPGPEAQYF.

The chain uses TRBV20-1 and TRBJ2-2; 7 bases are a match to TRBD2. With V trimmed by 5 bases and J by 6 bases, 9 bases remained unmatched. The CDR3 contains 14 residues. Germline V gene data show CDR1 as DFQATT and CDR2 as SNEGSKA (reference sequence). This CDR3 reads CSAPGGRVPGELFF. The CDR3 region has the DNA TGCAGTGCTCCCGGCGGGAGAGTCCCCGGGGAGCTGTTTTTT.

This clonotype has a handful of counts. The genes are TRBV4-1 and TRBJ1-2; a possible D gene is TRBD1 (6 bases). There are 15 residues in the CDR3. V lost 0 bases to trimming and J lost 2 bases, with 10 bases between them. Germline-derived CDR1 and CDR2 are MGHRA and YSYEKL. CDR3 nucleotide sequence: TGCGCCAGCAGCCAAGATCGGGACACGAACTATGGCTACACCTTC. It yields the protein CASSQDRDTNYGYTF.

This clonotype occurred a few times. V is TRBV10-3 and J is TRBJ2-7; D gene unclear. Deletions cut 11 bases from V and 3 bases from J, with 17 bases between. Germline assignment: CDR1 ENHRY and CDR2 SYGVKD. There are 13 residues in the CDR3. CDR3 loop: CASRTAIDYEQYF. The CDR3 region has the DNA TGTGCCTCCCGGACGGCAATAGACTACGAGCAGTACTTC.

This clonotype was counted at least ten times. The chain is built from TRBV6-1 and TRBJ2-5; 15 positions match TRBD2. V gave up 5 bases and J gave up 6 bases; unmatched junction bases: 4. Germline values: CDR1 MNHNS, CDR2 SASEGT. There are 15 residues in the CDR3. The CDR3 DNA is TGTGCCAGCAGTACCGGACTAGCGGGAGGGAAGACCCAGTACTTC. It encodes CASSTGLAGGKTQYF.

The V and J genes are TRBV24-1 and TRBJ2-5; 7 nucleotides agree with TRBD1. This CDR3 comprises 13 residues. V was clipped by 9 bases and J by 2 bases; unmatched bases: 5. CDR1 and CDR2 from the germline V gene are KGHDR and SFDVKD. DNA for the CDR3: TGTGCCACCCAGACAGGGTCTCAAGAGACCCAGTACTTC. Encoded protein: CATQTGSQETQYF.

The J gene is TRBJ1-2, the V gene TRBV5-1, with TRBD1 as a possible D gene (6 bases). Germline lookup yields CDR1 SGHRS and CDR2 YFSETQ. V lost 0 bases, J lost 6 bases, and 12 bases lay in between. The CDR3 totals 14 residues. The CDR3 spells CASSLEGRGDGYTF. CDR3 DNA: TGCGCCAGCAGCTTGGAAGGCAGGGGAGATGGCTACACCTTC.

This clonotype was detected a few times. The DNA of the CDR3 is TGTGCCAGCAGCAATACGAGGGGGAAGATAGCGGAGACCTACGAGCAGTACTTC. It translates to CASSNTRGKIAETYEQYF. The gene calls are TRBV11-2 and TRBJ2-7; D possibly uses TRBD1 or TRBD2 (6 bases each). There are 18 residues in the CDR3. Looked up from germline, CDR1 is SGHAT and CDR2 is FQNNGV. Trimming stripped 5 bases from V and 2 bases from J, with 25 bases between.